These T cell receptor beta chains were read from a single sample in a study of blood T cell repertoires in COVID-19. Some clones are missing from TCRdb's copy, which holds only in-frame ones; the method was immunoSEQ multiplex PCR. The data show over 110,000 clones, around 88% seen once. The sequenced material came from peripheral blood. The receptors derive from a human donor in a cohort sampled during active COVID-19. Both conserved end residues are part of each CDR3. Each record gives: V gene, J gene, CDR3 protein.

V: TRBV27; J: TRBJ1-4; CDR3: CASSPHQGHGETTLGEKLFF
V: TRBV7-2; J: TRBJ2-3; CDR3: CASSIGRAGADTQYF
V: TRBV5-6; J: TRBJ1-3; CDR3: CASSPSFGTGGNTIYF
V: TRBV7-9; J: TRBJ1-2; CDR3: CASSSYRVSNYGYTF
V: TRBV21-1; J: TRBJ2-7; CDR3: CASSKALWGGKEQYF
V: TRBV5-6; J: TRBJ2-7; CDR3: CASSPATSGLSWQYF
V: TRBV10-3; J: TRBJ1-5; CDR3: CAIRDLINQPQHF
V: TRBV28; J: TRBJ1-5; CDR3: CASSLGWGHQPQHF
V: TRBV7-2; J: TRBJ1-1; CDR3: CASSMTLNTEAFF
V: TRBV7-6; J: TRBJ1-1; CDR3: CASRDGGDGTEAFF
V: TRBV6-2/TRBV6-3; J: TRBJ1-2; CDR3: CASSYADRGYGYTF
V: TRBV4-1; J: TRBJ1-2; CDR3: CASSQDPGYAYGYTF
V: TRBV4-2; J: TRBJ1-2; CDR3: CASSQAGKGGYTF
V: TRBV4-1; J: TRBJ1-2; CDR3: CASSQDQGGSVYGYTF
V: TRBV7-6; J: TRBJ2-7; CDR3: CASSPRTSGNLYDEQYF